Listed below are T cell receptor beta chains from one sample, sequenced in a study of CD8 T cells in Susac syndrome. Via MiXCR, TCRdb re-called the immunoSEQ multiplex PCR reads, giving one row per CDR3 protein. This sample has 150,000 to 200,000 distinct CDR3 sequences, with approximately 96% found just once. Sample: CD4+ T cells from PBMCs. The receptors come from a human donor with Susac syndrome. The CDR3 runs from the conserved cysteine through the conserved F or W. The D gene is left open where the match is weak. Clone size appears in some rows only: once, few, many, or a class for an expanded clone.

TRBD2 | TRBJ2-3 | NA | 13 | TRBV5-1 | TGCGCCAGCAGCACGCAATGGCGGGGGTTGCAGTATTTT | CASSTQWRGLQYF
NA | TRBJ2-4 | NA | 13 | TRBV7-9 | TGTGCCACGGTCTCACAGGGGAGGACCATTCAGTACTTC | CATVSQGRTIQYF
NA | TRBJ2-5 | NA | 12 | TRBV6-6 | TGTGCCAGCCGGGGGCCGGGGGAGACCCAGTACTTC | CASRGPGETQYF
NA | TRBJ2-3 | NA | 14 | TRBV28 | TGTGCCAGCAGACCGACGGGGCGTGGAGATACGCAGTATTTT | CASRPTGRGDTQYF
NA | TRBJ1-2 | NA | 13 | TRBV29-1 | TGCAGCGTTGCTTTAGGTACTAACTATGGCTACACCTTC | CSVALGTNYGYTF
NA | TRBJ1-5 | NA | 13 | TRBV27 | TGTGCCAGCAGTGTTAGAAGCAATCAGCCCCAGCATTTT | CASSVRSNQPQHF
NA | TRBJ1-1 | once | 12 | TRBV24-1 | TGTGCCACCGCGGGGGCACGTGGTGAAGCTTTCTTT | CATAGARGEAFF
TRBD2 | TRBJ2-7 | NA | 15 | TRBV20-1 | TGCAGTGCCCGCAGACTAGCGGACTACTCCTACGAGCAGTACTTC | CSARRLADYSYEQYF
NA | TRBJ2-5 | NA | 13 | TRBV20-1 | TGCAGTGCTAGACGGCTAGCGTTAGAGACCCAGTACTTC | CSARRLALETQYF
TRBD2 | TRBJ2-1 | NA | 16 | TRBV7-3 | TGTGCCAGCAGCTCCTCTCTAGCGGGGGGGCGTAATGAGCAGTTCTTC | CASSSSLAGGRNEQFF
TRBD2 | TRBJ2-5 | NA | 14 | TRBV27 | TGTGCCAGCAGTTCCGGACTAGCGGGGGGCCCCCAGTACTTC | CASSSGLAGGPQYF